Below are 19 T cell receptor beta chains sequenced from a single sample in a study of blood T cells in healthy people across ages. A second PCR, run for roughly 7 to 11 cycles, used a sample-barcoded 5' primer plus a J-beta primer mix. TCRdb reprocessed the 5' RACE reads via MiXCR and lists one record per CDR3 protein. The data contain approximately 680,000 distinct CDR3 sequences, approximately 29% of them singletons. Source material: blood. The receptors here all came from a woman of 80 years or more in good health.

This clonotype was counted ten times or more. V and J are TRBV28 and TRBJ2-7; D is perhaps TRBD1 (5 bases). With 6 bases removed from V and 2 bases from J, the gap between germline ends came to 17 bases. Looked up from germline, CDR1 is MDHEN and CDR2 is SYDVKM. The CDR3 is made up of 15 amino acids. In DNA, the CDR3 is TGTGCCAGCAGAGCTCAGGGATCTTACGCCTACGAGCAGTACTTC. This sequence encodes CASRAQGSYAYEQYF.

This clonotype appeared a few times. The rearrangement joins TRBV7-3 to TRBJ2-1; TRBD2 aligns across 10 bases. The closer fit of TRBJ2-7 to the DNA end suggests the J call may be wrong. CDR3 length: 17 residues. The germline CDR1 and CDR2 sequences are SGHTA and FQGTGA. For the CDR3, the DNA is TGTGCCAGCAGCTTAACGACGACTAGCGGGTCCTACAATGAGCAGTACTTC. This encodes CASSLTTTSGSYNEQYF.

This clonotype was observed once. The V and J genes are TRBV18 and TRBJ1-1; possibly TRBD1 for D (5 bases). This CDR3 region has 15 residues. Germline assignment: CDR1 KGHSH and CDR2 LQKENI. Trimming took off 5 bases at V and 1 base at J, with 14 bases between the two ends. The CDR3 DNA reads TGTGCCAGCTCAGCAGAATTGGGGGGGAACACTGAAGCTTTCTTT. This encodes CASSAELGGNTEAFF.

This clonotype was observed a handful of times. The J gene is TRBJ2-1, the V gene TRBV5-1; D unresolved. The CDR3 has 13 amino acids. The germline CDR1 and CDR2 sequences are SGHRS and YFSETQ. V was shortened by 0 bases and J by 7 bases, with 8 bases between the two germline ends. This chain's CDR3 is CASSLEAPNEQFF. Here the CDR3 DNA reads TGCGCCAGCAGCTTGGAAGCGCCGAATGAGCAGTTCTTC. The variable domain in full, with the rest retrieved from reference TRBV5-1 and TRBJ2-1, is KAGVTQTPRYLIKTRGQQVTLSCSPISGHRSVSWYQQTPGQGLQFLFEYFSETQRNKGNFPGRFSGRQFSNSRSEMNVSTLELGDSALYLCASSLEAPNEQFFGPGTRLTVL.

This clonotype was counted only a few times. The V gene is TRBV28, the J gene TRBJ1-6, with TRBD1 identical over 10 bases. The germline gives CDR1 MDHEN, CDR2 SYDVKM. The CDR3 extends over 14 amino acids. J lost 10 bases, V lost 6 bases, and 6 bases had no gene match. In nucleotides, the CDR3 is TGTGCCAGCAGACTAGGGACAGGGGTATCACCCCTCCACTTT. It is translated as CASRLGTGVSPLHF. The full variable domain, completed using reference TRBV28 and TRBJ1-6, is DVKVTQSSRYLVKRTGEKVFLECVQDMDHENMFWYRQDPGLGLRLIYFSYDVKMKEKGDIPEGYSVSREKKERFSLILESASTNQTSMYLCASRLGTGVSPLHFGNGTRLTVT.

This clonotype was observed many times. This sequence joins TRBV6-5 and TRBJ1-6; possibly TRBD1 for D (5 bases). Per the germline V gene, CDR1 is MNHEY and CDR2 is SVGAGI. V was shortened by 0 bases and J by 7 bases, with 13 bases between the two germline ends. This CDR3 is built from 16 residues. The CDR3: CASSYSIAGTNSPLHF. The CDR3 DNA is TGTGCCAGCAGTTACTCGATAGCAGGGACGAATTCACCCCTCCACTTT.

The chain recombines TRBV27 with TRBJ2-1, with TRBD1 matching over 7 bases. V was clipped by 8 bases and J by 8 bases; unmatched bases: 12. The germline V gene encodes CDR1 MNHEY and CDR2 SMNVEV (reference sequence). This CDR3 has 14 amino acids. CDR3 sequence: CASATGDLGDEQFF. Written as DNA, the CDR3 is TGTGCCAGCGCTACAGGGGATCTTGGGGATGAGCAGTTCTTC.

The chain uses TRBV12-3 or TRBV12-4 and TRBJ1-3, with D uncertain. V was pared by 7 bases and J by 0 bases, with 10 bases between. The CDR3 runs to 14 residues. The DNA for the CDR3 is TGTGCCAGCACCCAGGCAAACTCTGGAAACACCATATATTTT. Translation gives CASTQANSGNTIYF.

This clonotype was detected only once. This may arise from a read error, as a much more abundant clone is one base away. The chain has TRBV7-3 and TRBJ2-3; D gene uncertain. The CDR3 is 15 amino acids. From germline, CDR1 is SGHTA and CDR2 FQGTGA. The CDR3 region has the DNA TGTGCCAGCAGCTTAAAGTGGTCGACCGCAGATACGCGGTATTTT. Protein product: CASSLKWSTADTRYF.

This clonotype was seen many times. Written as DNA, the CDR3 is TGTGCCACCAGTGACCGACAGGGGGTAAATGAGCAGTTCTTC. As protein: CATSDRQGVNEQFF. The V call is TRBV24-1, the J call TRBJ2-1; 9 nucleotides agree with TRBD1. J lost 7 bases, V lost 4 bases, and 4 bases had no gene match. Germline values: CDR1 KGHDR, CDR2 SFDVKD. There are 14 residues in the CDR3.

The chain employs TRBV20-1 and TRBJ2-3, with TRBD2 identical over 11 bases. CDR3 length: 15 amino acids. In germline, CDR1 is DFQATT, CDR2 SNEGSKA (reference sequence). Trimming cost V 5 bases and J 11 bases; bases outside gene matches: 15. The chain's CDR3 is CSAQVASGGSSGQYF. In DNA, the CDR3 is TGCAGTGCTCAAGTCGCTAGCGGGGGGTCGTCGGGGCAGTATTTT.

This clonotype has a count of ten or more. The V call is TRBV7-2, the J call TRBJ2-3; tentatively, D is TRBD1 or TRBD2 (5 bases each). Trimming took off 3 bases at V and 5 bases at J, with 15 bases between the two ends. Germline CDR1 is SGHTA and CDR2 is FQGNSA. CDR3 length: 15 amino acids. CDR3 residues: CASSLRGTGEDTQYF. The CDR3 DNA reads TGTGCCAGCAGCTTGAGGGGCACAGGAGAAGATACGCAGTATTTT.

The chain links TRBV19 to TRBJ1-1, with TRBD1 identical over 8 bases. The CDR3 runs to 16 residues. Germline CDR1 reads LNHDA; CDR2 reads SQIVND (reference sequence). The junction had 17 bases not matched to a gene; V was cut back by 11 bases and J by 3 bases. The CDR3 DNA follows: TGTGCCCTCAAAGACAGGGGATCGGAATTTGACACTGAAGCTTTCTTT. Translation: CALKDRGSEFDTEAFF.

The chain is built from TRBV20-1 and TRBJ1-1; D unresolved. The CDR3 extends over 13 amino acids. Germline V gene sequence: CDR1 DFQATT, CDR2 SNEGSKA (reference sequence). V lost 2 bases and J 1 base, leaving 8 bases between the germline ends. DNA for the CDR3: TGCAGTGCTAGACAGAGAGGGAACACTGAAGCTTTCTTT. Translation: CSARQRGNTEAFF.

This clonotype was observed at least ten times. The chain links TRBV11-1 to TRBJ2-7; TRBD2 agrees at 7 bases. The CDR3 loop spans 15 amino acids. The germline V gene has CDR1 SGHAT and CDR2 FQDESV (reference sequence). V lost 5 bases, J lost 1 base, and 8 bases stayed unmatched. This CDR3 is CASSRLRGESYEQYF. CDR3 sequence (DNA): TGTGCCAGCAGCAGGCTCCGGGGGGAGTCCTACGAGCAGTACTTC.

This chain uses TRBV7-2 with TRBJ2-6; no clear D gene. Germline values: CDR1 SGHTA, CDR2 FQGNSA. V lost 7 bases and J lost 2, with 12 bases in between. This CDR3 contains 15 residues. The CDR3 sequence: CASNLRRAGANVLTF. DNA for the CDR3: TGTGCCAGCAACCTCCGGCGAGCTGGGGCCAACGTCCTGACTTTC.

The genes are TRBV2 and TRBJ2-1, with 11 nucleotides matching TRBD2. The CDR3 contains 21 residues. In germline, CDR1 is SNHLY, CDR2 FYNNEI. V gave up 6 bases and J gave up 5 bases; unmatched junction bases: 24. DNA for the CDR3: TGTGCCAGCAGGGAATTAACGCTCAGGGGACTAGCGGAGTTCATCCACAATGAGCAGTTCTTC. It encodes CASRELTLRGLAEFIHNEQFF.

The chain uses TRBV20-1 and TRBJ2-4, with 13 bases identical to TRBD2. The end of the DNA aligns better with TRBJ2-7, so the J call may be wrong. The CDR3 consists of 15 residues. Germline assignment: CDR1 DFQATT and CDR2 SNEGSKA (reference sequence). The CDR3 DNA reads as TGCAGTGCTAGGCGACTAGCGGGGGGTTTCTACGAGCAGTACTTC. The encoded protein is CSARRLAGGFYEQYF.

In regard to this clonotype: Possible read error: a much larger clone is one base away. CDR3 sequence reads: CVSSSTGGLSYYNEQFF. In nucleotides, the CDR3 is TGTGTCAGCAGCTCAACGGGGGGACTGTCATACTACAATGAGCAGTTCTTC. This chain uses TRBV9 with TRBJ2-1, with 7 nucleotides matching TRBD2. Germline V gene lookup returns CDR1 SGDLS and CDR2 YYNGEE. This CDR3 contains 17 residues.